This TCR beta chain was documented in a study of cytomegalovirus exposure and HLA in healthy donors. Points from the study as a whole: One later analysis reportedly identified an Asian-associated ancestry cluster that showed fewer N-insertions than the approximately 700-donor mean. TCR beta chains numbering about 160 were designated cytomegalovirus-associated. What was likely a sequencing artifact was a cluster of highly shared sequence variants.

V was clipped by 8 bases and J by 8 bases; unmatched bases: 15. CDR3 length: 15 amino acids. Germline loops: CDR1 MNHNS, CDR2 SASEGT. Amplification used 60 Vbeta primers and 13 Jbeta primers. Clones were sequenced by immunoSEQ multiplex PCR, and TCRdb holds only the in-frame ones, with some missing. The data contain under 90,000 clones, 75% of them singletons. About this clone: The antigen is undetermined.

Source material: PBMCs. J is TRBJ2-1 and V is TRBV6-1; 7 nucleotides agree with TRBD2. This sequence originates from a middle-aged man in good health and CMV-seronegative. In nucleotides, the CDR3 is TGTGCCAGCCTCCCCTGGACTAGAGGAAGCGATGAGCAGTTCTTC. Translated: CASLPWTRGSDEQFF.